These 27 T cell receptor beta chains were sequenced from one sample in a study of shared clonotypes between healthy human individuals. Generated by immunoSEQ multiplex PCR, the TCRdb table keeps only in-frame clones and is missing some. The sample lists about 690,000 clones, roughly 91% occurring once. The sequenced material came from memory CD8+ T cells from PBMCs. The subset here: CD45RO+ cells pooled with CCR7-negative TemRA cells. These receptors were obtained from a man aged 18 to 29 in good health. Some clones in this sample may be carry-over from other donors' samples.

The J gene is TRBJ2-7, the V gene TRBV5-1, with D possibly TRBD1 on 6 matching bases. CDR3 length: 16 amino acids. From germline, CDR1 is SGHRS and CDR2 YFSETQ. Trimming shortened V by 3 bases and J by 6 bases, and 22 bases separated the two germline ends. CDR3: CASSSHPQGSTFEQYF. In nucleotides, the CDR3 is TGCGCCAGCAGCTCCCACCCACAGGGATCTACATTCGAGCAGTACTTC.

DNA of the CDR3: TGTGCCAGCAGCCTGGGGTTCAATTCACCCCTCCACTTT. It is translated as CASSLGFNSPLHF. The chain employs TRBV5-6 and TRBJ1-6, with D hard to call. CDR3 length equals 13 residues. Trimming removed 4 bases at V and 7 bases at J, with 9 bases between. Looked up from germline, CDR1 is SGHDT and CDR2 is YYEEEE.

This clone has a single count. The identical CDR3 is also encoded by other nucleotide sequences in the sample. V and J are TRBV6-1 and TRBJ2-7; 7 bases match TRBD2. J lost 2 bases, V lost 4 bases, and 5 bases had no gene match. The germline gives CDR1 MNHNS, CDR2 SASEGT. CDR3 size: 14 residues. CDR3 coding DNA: TGTGCCAGCAGTGGCCTCGGGAGGACCTACGAGCAGTACTTC. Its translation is CASSGLGRTYEQYF.

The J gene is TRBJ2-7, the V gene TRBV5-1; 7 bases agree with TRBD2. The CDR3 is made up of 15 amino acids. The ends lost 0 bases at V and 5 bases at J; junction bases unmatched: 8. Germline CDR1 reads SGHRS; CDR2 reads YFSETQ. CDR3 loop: CASSLVGRELDEQYF. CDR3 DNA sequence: TGCGCCAGCAGCTTGGTAGGGCGGGAGTTGGACGAGCAGTACTTC.

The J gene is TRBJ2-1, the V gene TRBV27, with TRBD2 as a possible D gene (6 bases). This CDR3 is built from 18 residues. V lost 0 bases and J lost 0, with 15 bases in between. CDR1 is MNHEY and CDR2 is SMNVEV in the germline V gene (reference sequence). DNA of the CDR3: TGTGCCAGCAGTTTATCTCGTAGGGCGGACTACTCCTACAATGAGCAGTTCTTC. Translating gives CASSLSRRADYSYNEQFF.

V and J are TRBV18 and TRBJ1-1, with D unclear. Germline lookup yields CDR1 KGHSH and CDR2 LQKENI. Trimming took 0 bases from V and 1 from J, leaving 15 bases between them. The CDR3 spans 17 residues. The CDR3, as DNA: TGTGCCAGCTCACCACCCCTTCGAGGACCATCGAACACTGAAGCTTTCTTT. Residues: CASSPPLRGPSNTEAFF.

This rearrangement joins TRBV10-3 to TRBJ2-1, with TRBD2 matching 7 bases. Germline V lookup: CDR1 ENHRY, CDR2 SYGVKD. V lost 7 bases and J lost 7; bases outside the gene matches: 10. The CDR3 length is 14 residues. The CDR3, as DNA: TGTGCCATCAAGTCGCGGGAGAGTGGGAATGAGCAGTTCTTC. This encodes CAIKSRESGNEQFF.

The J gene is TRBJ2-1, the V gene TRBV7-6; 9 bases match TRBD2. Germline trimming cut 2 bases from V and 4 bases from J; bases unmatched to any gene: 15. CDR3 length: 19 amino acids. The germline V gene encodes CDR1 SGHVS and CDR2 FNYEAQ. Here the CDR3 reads CASSLQASLSGSKYNEQFF. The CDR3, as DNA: TGTGCCAGCAGCTTACAGGCCTCCCTTAGCGGGAGTAAGTACAATGAGCAGTTCTTC.

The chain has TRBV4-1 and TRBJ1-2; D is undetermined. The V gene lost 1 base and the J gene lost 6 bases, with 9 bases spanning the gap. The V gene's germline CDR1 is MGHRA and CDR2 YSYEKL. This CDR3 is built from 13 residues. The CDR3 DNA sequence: TGCGCCAGCAGCCAAGGAGCGGCGGATGGCTACACCTTC. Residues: CASSQGAADGYTF.

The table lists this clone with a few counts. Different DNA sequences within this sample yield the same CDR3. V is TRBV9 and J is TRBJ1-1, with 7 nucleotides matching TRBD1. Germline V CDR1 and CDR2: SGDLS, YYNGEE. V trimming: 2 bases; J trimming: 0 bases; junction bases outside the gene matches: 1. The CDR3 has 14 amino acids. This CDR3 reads CASSVGQLNTEAFF. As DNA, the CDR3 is TGTGCCAGCAGCGTGGGACAGTTGAACACTGAAGCTTTCTTT.

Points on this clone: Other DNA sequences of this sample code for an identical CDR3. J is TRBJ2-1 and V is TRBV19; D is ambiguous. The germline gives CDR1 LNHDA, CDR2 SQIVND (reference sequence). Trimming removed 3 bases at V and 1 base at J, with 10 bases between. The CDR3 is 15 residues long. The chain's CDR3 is CASSMSRSSYNEQFF. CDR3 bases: TGTGCCAGTAGTATGTCTAGGTCTTCCTACAATGAGCAGTTCTTC.

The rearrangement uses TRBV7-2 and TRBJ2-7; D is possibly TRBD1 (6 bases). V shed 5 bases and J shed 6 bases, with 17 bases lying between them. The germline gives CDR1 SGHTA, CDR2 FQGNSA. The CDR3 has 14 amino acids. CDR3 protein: CASSLGQRVFEQYF. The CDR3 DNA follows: TGTGCCAGCAGCCTCGGACAGAGGGTCTTCGAGCAGTACTTC.

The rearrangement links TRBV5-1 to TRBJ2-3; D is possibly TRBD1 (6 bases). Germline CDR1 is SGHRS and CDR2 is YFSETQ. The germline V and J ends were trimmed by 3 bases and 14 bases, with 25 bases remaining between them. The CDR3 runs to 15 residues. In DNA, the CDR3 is TGCGCCAGCAGCTCCTCGCAGGGGACGGAGCTAAACTGGTATTTT. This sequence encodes CASSSSQGTELNWYF. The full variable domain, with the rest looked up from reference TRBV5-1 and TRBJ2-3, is KAGVTQTPRYLIKTRGQQVTLSCSPISGHRSVSWYQQTPGQGLQFLFEYFSETQRNKGNFPGRFSGRQFSNSRSEMNVSTLELGDSALYLCASSSSQGTELNWYFGPGTRLTVL.

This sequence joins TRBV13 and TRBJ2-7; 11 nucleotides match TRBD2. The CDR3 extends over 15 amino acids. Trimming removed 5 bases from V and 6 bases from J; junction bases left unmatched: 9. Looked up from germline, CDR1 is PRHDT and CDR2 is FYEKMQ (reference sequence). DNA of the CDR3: TGTGCCAGCAGCGCACAACTAGCGGGAGCGGTCGAGCAGTACTTC. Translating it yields CASSAQLAGAVEQYF.

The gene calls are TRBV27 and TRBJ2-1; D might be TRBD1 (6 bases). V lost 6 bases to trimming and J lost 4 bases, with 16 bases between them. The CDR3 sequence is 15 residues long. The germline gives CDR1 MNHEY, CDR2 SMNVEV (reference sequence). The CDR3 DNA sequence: TGTGCCAGCAGCATTCAACAGGGCTTTTACAATGAGCAGTTCTTC. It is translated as CASSIQQGFYNEQFF.

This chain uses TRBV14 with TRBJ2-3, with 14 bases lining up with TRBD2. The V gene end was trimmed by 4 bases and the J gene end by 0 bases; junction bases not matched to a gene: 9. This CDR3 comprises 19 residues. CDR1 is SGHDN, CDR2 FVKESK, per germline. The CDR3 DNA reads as TGTGCCAGCAGCCCGGGACTAGCGGGAGCTTCGACTAGCACAGATACGCAGTATTTT. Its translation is CASSPGLAGASTSTDTQYF. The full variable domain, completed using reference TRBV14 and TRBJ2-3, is EAGVTQFPSHSVIEKGQTVTLRCDPISGHDNLYWYRRVMGKEIKFLLHFVKESKQDESGMPNNRFLAERTGGTYSTLKVQPAELEDSGVYFCASSPGLAGASTSTDTQYFGPGTRLTVL.

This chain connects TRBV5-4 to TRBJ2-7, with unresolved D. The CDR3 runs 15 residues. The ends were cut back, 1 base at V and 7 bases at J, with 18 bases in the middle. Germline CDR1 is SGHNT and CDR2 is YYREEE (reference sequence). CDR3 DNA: TGTGCCAGCAGCTTGAGCCTGTACCCCCTCGAGGAGCAGTACTTC. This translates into CASSLSLYPLEEQYF.

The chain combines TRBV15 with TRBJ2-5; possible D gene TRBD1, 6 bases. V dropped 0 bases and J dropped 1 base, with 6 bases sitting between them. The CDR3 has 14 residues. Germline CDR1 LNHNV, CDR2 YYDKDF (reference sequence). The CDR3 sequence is CATSREDSQETQYF. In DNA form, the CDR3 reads TGTGCCACCAGCAGAGAGGACAGCCAAGAGACCCAGTACTTC.

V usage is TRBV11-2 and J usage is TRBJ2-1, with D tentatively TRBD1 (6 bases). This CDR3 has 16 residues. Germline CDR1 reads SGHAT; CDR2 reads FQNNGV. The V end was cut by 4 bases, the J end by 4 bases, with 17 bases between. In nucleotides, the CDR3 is TGTGCCAGCAGCTACTATATCAGGGGTCATTACAATGAGCAGTTCTTC. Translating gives CASSYYIRGHYNEQFF.

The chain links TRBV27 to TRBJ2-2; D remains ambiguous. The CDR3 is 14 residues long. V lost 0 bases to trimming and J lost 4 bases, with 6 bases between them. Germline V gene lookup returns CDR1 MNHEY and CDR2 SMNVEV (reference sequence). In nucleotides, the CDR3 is TGTGCCAGCAGTTTATCGAGAAGCACCGGGGAGCTGTTTTTT. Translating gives CASSLSRSTGELFF.

CDR3 amino acids: CASSSRGYQETQYF. CDR3 DNA sequence: TGTGCCAGCAGTTCCCGGGGGTACCAAGAGACCCAGTACTTC. The chain is built from TRBV27 and TRBJ2-5; possibly TRBD2 for D (6 bases). In germline, CDR1 is MNHEY, CDR2 SMNVEV (reference sequence). The CDR3 is 14 residues long. Trimming stripped 4 bases from V and 0 bases from J, with 9 bases between.

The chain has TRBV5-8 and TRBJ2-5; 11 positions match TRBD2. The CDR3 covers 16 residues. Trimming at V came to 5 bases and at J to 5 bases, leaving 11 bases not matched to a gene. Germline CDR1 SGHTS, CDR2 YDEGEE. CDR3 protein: CASRSRLAGRQETQYF. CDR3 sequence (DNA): TGTGCCAGCAGGTCTAGACTAGCGGGAAGGCAGGAGACCCAGTACTTC.

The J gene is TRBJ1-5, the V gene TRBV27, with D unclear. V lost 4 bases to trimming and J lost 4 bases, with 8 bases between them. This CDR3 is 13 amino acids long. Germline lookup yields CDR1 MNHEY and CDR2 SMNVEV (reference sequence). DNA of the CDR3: TGTGCCAGCAGTTCCCAGTGGAATCAGCCCCAGCATTTT. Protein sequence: CASSSQWNQPQHF.

In DNA, the CDR3 is TGTGCCAGCAGTTTCTCGACTAGCGGGAGTGGTGAGCAGTTCTTC. Translating it yields CASSFSTSGSGEQFF. The rearrangement joins TRBV27 to TRBJ2-1; 12 nucleotides match TRBD2. Germline V lookup: CDR1 MNHEY, CDR2 SMNVEV (reference sequence). The CDR3 is made up of 15 amino acids. J gave up 9 bases and V 3 bases, and 6 bases lay outside the gene matches.

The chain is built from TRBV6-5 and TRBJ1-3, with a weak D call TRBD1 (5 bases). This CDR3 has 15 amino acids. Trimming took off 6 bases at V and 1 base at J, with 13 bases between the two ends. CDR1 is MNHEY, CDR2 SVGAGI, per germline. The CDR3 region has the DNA TGTGCCAGCAGACATGACGGGACTTCTGGAAACACCATATATTTT. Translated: CASRHDGTSGNTIYF.

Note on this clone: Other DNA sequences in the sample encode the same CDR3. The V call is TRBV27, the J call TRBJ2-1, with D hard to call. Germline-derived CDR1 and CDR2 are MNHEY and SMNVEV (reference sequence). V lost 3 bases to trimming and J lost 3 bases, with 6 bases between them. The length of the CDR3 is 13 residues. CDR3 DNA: TGTGCCAGCAGTTTGGGTCTCTACAATGAGCAGTTCTTC. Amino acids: CASSLGLYNEQFF.

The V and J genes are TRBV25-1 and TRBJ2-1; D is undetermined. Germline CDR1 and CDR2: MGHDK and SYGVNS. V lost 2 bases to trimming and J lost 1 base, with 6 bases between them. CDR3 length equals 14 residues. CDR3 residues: CASSESGSYNEQFF. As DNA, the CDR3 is TGTGCCAGCAGTGAAAGTGGGTCCTACAATGAGCAGTTCTTC.